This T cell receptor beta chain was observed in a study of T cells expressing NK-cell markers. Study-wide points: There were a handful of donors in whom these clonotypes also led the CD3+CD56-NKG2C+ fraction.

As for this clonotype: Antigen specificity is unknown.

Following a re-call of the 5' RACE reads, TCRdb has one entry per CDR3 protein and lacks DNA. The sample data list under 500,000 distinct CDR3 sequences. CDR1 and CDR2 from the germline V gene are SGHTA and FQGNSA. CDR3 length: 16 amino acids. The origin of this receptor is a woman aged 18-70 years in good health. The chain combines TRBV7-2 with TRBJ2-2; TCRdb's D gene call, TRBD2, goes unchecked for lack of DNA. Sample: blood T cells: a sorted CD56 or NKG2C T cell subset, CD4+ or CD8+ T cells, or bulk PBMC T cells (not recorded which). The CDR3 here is CASSSQTSGNTGELFF.